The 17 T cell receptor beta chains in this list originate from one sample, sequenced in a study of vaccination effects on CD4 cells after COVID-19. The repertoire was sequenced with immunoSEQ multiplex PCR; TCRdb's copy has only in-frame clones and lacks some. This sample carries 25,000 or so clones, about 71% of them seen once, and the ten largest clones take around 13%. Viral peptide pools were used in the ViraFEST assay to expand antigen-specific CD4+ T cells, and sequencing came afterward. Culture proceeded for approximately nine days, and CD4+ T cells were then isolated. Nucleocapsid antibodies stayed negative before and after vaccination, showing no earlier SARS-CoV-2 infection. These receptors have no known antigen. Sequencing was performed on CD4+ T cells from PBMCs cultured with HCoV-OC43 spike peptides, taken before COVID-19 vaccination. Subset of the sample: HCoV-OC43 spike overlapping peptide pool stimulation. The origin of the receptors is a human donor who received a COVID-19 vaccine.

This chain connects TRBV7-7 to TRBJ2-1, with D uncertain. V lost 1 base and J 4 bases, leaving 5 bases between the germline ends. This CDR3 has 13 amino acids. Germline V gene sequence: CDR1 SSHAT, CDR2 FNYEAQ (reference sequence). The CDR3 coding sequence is TGTGCCAGCAGCTTAGGACCGTACAATGAGCAGTTCTTC. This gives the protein CASSLGPYNEQFF.

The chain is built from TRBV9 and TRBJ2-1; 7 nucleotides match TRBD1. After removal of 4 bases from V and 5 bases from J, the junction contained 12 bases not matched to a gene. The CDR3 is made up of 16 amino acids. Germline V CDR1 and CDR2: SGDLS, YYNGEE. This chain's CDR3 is CASSTKPGQLDNEQFF. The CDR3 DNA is TGTGCCAGCAGCACCAAACCGGGACAGCTCGACAATGAGCAGTTCTTC.

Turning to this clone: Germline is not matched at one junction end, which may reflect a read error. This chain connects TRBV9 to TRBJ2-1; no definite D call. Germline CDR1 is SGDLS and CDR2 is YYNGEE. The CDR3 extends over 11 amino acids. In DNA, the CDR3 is TGTGCCAGCAGCTCCGACAATGAGCAGTTCTTC. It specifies CASSSDNEQFF.

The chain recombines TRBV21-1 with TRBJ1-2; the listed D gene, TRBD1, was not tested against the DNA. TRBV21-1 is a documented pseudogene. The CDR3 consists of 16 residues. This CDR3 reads CASSKNTLDTNYGYTF. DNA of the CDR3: TGTGCCAGCAGCAAGAACACCCTCGATACTAACTATGGCTACACCTTC.

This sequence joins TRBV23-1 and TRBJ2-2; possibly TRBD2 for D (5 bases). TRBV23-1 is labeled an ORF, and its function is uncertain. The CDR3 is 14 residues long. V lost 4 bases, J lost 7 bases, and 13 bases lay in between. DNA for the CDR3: TGCGCCAGCAGTCGGTCGGACTCCAGCGGGGAGCTGTTTTTT. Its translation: CASSRSDSSGELFF.

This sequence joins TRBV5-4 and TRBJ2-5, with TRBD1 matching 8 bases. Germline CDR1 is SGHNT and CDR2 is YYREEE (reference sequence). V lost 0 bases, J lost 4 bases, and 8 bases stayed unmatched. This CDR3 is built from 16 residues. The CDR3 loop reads CASSLGQGARGETQYF. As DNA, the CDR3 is TGTGCCAGCAGCTTGGGGCAGGGGGCAAGGGGAGAGACCCAGTACTTC.

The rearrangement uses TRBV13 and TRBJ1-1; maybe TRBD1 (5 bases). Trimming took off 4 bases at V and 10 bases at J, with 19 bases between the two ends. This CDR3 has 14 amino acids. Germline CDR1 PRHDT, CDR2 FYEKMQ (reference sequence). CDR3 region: CASSWGGGEGAAFF. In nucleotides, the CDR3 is TGTGCCAGCAGCTGGGGCGGGGGAGAAGGGGCAGCTTTCTTT.

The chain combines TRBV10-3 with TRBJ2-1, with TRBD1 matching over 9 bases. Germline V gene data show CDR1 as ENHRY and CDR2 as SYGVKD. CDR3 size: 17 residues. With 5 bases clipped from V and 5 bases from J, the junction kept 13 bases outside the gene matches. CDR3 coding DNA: TGTGCCATCAGTCCCCTTACCGGGACAGGGTATGACAATGAGCAGTTCTTC. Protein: CAISPLTGTGYDNEQFF.

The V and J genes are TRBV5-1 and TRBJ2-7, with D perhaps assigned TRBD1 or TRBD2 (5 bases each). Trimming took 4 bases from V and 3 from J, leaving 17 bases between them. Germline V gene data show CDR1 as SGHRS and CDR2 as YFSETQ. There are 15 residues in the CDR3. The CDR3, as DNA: TGCGCCAGCAGCCGGGACCTCACCCTATACTACGAGCAGTACTTC. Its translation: CASSRDLTLYYEQYF.

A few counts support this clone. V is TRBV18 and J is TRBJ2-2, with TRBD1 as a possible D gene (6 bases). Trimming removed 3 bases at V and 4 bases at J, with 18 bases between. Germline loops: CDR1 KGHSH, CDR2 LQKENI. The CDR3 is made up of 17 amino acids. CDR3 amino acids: CASSPVSGAASTGELFF. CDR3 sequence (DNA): TGTGCCAGCTCACCCGTTTCAGGGGCAGCTAGCACCGGGGAGCTGTTTTTT.

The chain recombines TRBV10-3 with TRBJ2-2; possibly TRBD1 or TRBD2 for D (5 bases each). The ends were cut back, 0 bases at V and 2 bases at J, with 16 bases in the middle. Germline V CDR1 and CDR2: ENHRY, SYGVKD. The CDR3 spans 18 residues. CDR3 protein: CAISESRGQIRNTGELFF. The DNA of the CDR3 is TGTGCCATCAGTGAGTCGAGGGGCCAGATCCGTAACACCGGGGAGCTGTTTTTT.

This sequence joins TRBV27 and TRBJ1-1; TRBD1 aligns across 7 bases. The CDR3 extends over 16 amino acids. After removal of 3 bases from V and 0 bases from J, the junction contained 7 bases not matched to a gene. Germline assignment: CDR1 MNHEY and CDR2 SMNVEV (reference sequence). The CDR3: CASSLTGLSMNTEAFF. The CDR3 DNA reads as TGTGCCAGCAGTTTGACAGGGCTTTCCATGAACACTGAAGCTTTCTTT.

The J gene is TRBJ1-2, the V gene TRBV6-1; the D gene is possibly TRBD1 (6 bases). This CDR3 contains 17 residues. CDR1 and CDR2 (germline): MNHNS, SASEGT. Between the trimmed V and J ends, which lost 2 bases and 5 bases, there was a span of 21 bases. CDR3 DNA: TGTGCCAGCAGTGAACGGGTTGGCAGGGACATTAGGTATGGCTACACCTTC. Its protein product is CASSERVGRDIRYGYTF.

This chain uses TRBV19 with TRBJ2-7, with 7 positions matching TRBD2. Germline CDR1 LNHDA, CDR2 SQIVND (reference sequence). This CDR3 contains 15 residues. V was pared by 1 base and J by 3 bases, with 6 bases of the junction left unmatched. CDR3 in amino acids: CASSIGVRGDYEQYF. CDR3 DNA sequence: TGTGCCAGTAGTATAGGAGTCCGGGGGGACTACGAGCAGTACTTC.

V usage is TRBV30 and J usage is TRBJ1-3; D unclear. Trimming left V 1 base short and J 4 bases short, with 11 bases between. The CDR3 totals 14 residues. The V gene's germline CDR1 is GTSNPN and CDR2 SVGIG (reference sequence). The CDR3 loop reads CAWSGAFLGNTIYF. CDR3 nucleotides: TGTGCCTGGAGTGGGGCCTTCCTGGGAAACACCATATATTTT.

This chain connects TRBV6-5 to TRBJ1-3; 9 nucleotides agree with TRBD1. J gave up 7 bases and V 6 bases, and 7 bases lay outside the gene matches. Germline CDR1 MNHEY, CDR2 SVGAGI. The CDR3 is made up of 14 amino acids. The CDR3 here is CASRNTGGENTIYF. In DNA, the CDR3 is TGTGCCAGCAGAAATACAGGGGGCGAGAACACCATATATTTT.

In DNA, the CDR3 is TGTGCCAGCAGCCTCCGGAAGCTAGCGGGTCAAGAGACCCAGTACTTC. It specifies CASSLRKLAGQETQYF. This chain uses TRBV3-1 (or the pseudogene TRBV3-2) with TRBJ2-5, with 8 bases fitting TRBD2. CDR1 is LGHDT, CDR2 YNNKEL, per germline (reference sequence). This CDR3 region has 16 residues. The trim removed 4 bases at V and 2 bases at J, leaving 9 bases unmatched.